This T cell receptor (beta chain) is drawn from a study of blood T cell repertoires in COVID-19. Membership in each cohort depended on participant-reported clinical history. The CDR3 is 19 amino acids. Germline V gene sequence: CDR1 SEHNR, CDR2 FQNEAQ (reference sequence). V dropped 5 bases and J dropped 7 bases, with 29 bases sitting between them. The table came from immunoSEQ multiplex PCR; TCRdb's copy has only in-frame clones and leaves some out. The data show some 350,000 clones, with around nine tenths seen just once and about 5% held by the top ten. The V and J genes are TRBV7-9 and TRBJ1-4; D ambiguous. The source of this sequence is a man aged 30 to 45 who had recovered from COVID-19. Sequencing was performed on PBMCs or T cells enriched from blood (not recorded which). The CDR3 nucleotides read TGTGCCAGCAGCCTAGGCCCGGGTTACTATTCCAACGAGGGTGAAAAACTGTTTTTT. Encoded protein: CASSLGPGYYSNEGEKLFF.